The 2 T cell receptor beta chains below all came from one sample that was sequenced in a study of cytomegalovirus exposure and HLA in healthy donors. The PCR had 60 Vbeta and 13 Jbeta primers. Generated by immunoSEQ multiplex PCR, the TCRdb table keeps only in-frame clones and is missing some. The sample gives roughly 93,000 clones, around 81% of which show up once; 0.55% to 0.65% is in the top ten. The source material was PBMCs. Receptors originate from a young man in good health and CMV-seronegative.

The genes are TRBV7-3 and TRBJ2-1, with 7 bases lining up with TRBD1. Per germline, CDR1 SGHTA and CDR2 FQGTGA. J gave up 9 bases and V 6 bases, and 5 bases lay outside the gene matches. The CDR3 has 12 amino acids. CDR3 sequence: CASRSTGSEQFF. The CDR3 bases are TGTGCCAGCAGATCGACAGGGTCTGAGCAGTTCTTC.

The chain employs TRBV19 and TRBJ1-5; 7 bases map to TRBD1. V lost 3 bases to trimming and J lost 0 bases; unmatched junction nucleotides: 14. CDR3 length: 19 amino acids. From germline, CDR1 is LNHDA and CDR2 SQIVND (reference sequence). This chain's CDR3 is CASSIWRDRAKDSNQPQHF. DNA of the CDR3: TGTGCCAGTAGTATCTGGAGAGACAGGGCCAAGGATAGCAATCAGCCCCAGCATTTT.